Below, one T cell receptor beta chain is given with its context. The antigen remains undetermined. These data originate in a study of cytomegalovirus exposure and HLA in healthy donors. Study-level information: Earlier, 150 million to 200 million T cells were analyzed, and around 100 million unique TCR beta sequences were found among them. Study-wide results and caveats: According to the study, some 160 TCR beta chains were cytomegalovirus-associated. When analyzed later, a missense DCLRE1C variant was found to be linked to TCR beta V- and J-gene trimming.

Amplification used 60 Vbeta primers and 13 Jbeta primers. Measured with immunoSEQ multiplex PCR; TCRdb has only the in-frame clones, and not every one. The sample table sets out roughly 51,000 clones. This cohort consisted of healthy bone marrow donors. Per the germline V gene, CDR1 is SGDLS and CDR2 is YYNGEE. Deletions cut 4 bases from V and 1 base from J, with 11 bases between. CDR3 length equals 14 residues. The sample was PBMCs. The V gene is TRBV9, the J gene TRBJ1-2; D is undetermined. This receptor was identified in a woman in her 40s in good health and CMV-seronegative. CDR3 loop: CASSRDNNNYGYTF. CDR3 coding DNA: TGTGCCAGCAGCCGCGACAACAATAACTATGGCTACACCTTC.